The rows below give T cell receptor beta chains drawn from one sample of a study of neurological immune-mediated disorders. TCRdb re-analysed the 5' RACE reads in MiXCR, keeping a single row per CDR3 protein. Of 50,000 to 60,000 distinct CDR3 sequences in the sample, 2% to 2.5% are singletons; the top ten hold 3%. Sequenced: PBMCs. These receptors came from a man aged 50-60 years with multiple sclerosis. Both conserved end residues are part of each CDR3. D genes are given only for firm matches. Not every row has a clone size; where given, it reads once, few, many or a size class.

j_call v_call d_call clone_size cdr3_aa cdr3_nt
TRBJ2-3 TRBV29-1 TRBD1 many CSVPLFGTGGSTDTQYF TGCAGCGTACCCCTCTTCGGGACAGGGGGGTCCACAGATACGCAGTATTTT
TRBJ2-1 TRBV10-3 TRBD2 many CAISDRGGNNEQFF TGTGCCATCAGTGACCGCGGGGGAAACAATGAGCAGTTCTTC
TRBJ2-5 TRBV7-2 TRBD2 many CASSFPGLAEQETQYF TGTGCCAGCAGCTTTCCCGGACTAGCGGAACAAGAGACCCAGTACTTC
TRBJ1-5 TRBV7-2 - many CASREAGGWPQHF TGTGCCAGCAGGGAAGCGGGGGGCTGGCCCCAGCATTTT
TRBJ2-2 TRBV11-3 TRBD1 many CASSSRTGRNTGELFF TGTGCCAGCAGCAGTAGGACAGGGCGGAACACCGGGGAGCTGTTTTTT
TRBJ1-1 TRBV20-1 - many CSAVRPGGTEAFF TGCAGTGCTGTCCGTCCCGGAGGGACTGAAGCTTTCTTT
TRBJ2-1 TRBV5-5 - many CASSLARGLAGQFF TGTGCCAGCAGCTTGGCCCGGGGACTTGCGGGGCAGTTCTTC
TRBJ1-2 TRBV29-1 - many CSVRSTKIDYGYTF TGCAGCGTTCGCTCGACCAAAATAGACTATGGCTACACCTTC
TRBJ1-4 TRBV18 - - CASSPGDGNEKLFF TGTGCCAGCTCACCAGGAGACGGTAATGAAAAACTGTTTTTT
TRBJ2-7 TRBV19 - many CASSIREGYEQYF TGTGCCAGTAGTATCCGTGAGGGCTACGAGCAGTACTTC
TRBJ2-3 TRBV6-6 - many CASSYSGGDTQYF TGTGCCAGCAGTTACTCAGGCGGAGATACGCAGTATTTT
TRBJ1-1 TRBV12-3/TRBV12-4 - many CASSLGPVQYTEAFF TGTGCCAGCAGTTTAGGGCCGGTCCAGTACACTGAAGCTTTCTTT
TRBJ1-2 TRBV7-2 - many CASSRYRDYGYTF TGTGCCAGCAGCCGATACAGGGACTACGGCTACACCTTC
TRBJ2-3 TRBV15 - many CATSSLDTQYF TGTGCCACCAGCTCGTTAGATACGCAGTATTTT
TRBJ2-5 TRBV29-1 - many CSVWRETQYF TGCAGCGTTTGGCGTGAGACCCAGTACTTC
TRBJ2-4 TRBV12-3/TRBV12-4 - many CASSSTGDLSKNIQYF TGTGCCAGCAGTAGCACCGGCGATCTCTCGAAAAACATTCAGTACTTC
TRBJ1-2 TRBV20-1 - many CSARDTAGIGYTF TGCAGTGCTAGAGATACGGCAGGGATTGGCTACACCTTC
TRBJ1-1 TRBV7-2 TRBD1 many CASSLVSGQGTEAFF TGTGCCAGCAGCTTAGTCTCGGGACAGGGGACTGAAGCTTTCTTT
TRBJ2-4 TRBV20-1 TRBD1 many CSAGTGAKNIQYF TGCAGTGCGGGGACAGGGGCCAAAAACATTCAGTACTTC
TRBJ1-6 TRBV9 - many CASSVGANSPLHF TGTGCCAGCAGCGTAGGGGCTAATTCACCCCTCCACTTT
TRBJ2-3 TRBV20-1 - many CSARDPLRGDTQYF TGCAGTGCTAGAGATCCACTGAGGGGAGATACGCAGTATTTT
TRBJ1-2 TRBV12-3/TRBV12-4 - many CASKRPVPLGGYTF TGTGCCAGCAAAAGGCCAGTGCCTTTAGGTGGCTACACCTTC
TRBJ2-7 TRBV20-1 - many CSAHLRGPYEQYF TGCAGTGCCCACCTGCGGGGACCCTACGAGCAGTACTTC
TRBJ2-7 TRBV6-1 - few CASTEGSYEQYF TGTGCCAGCACGGAGGGATCCTACGAGCAGTACTTC
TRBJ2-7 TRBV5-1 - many CASSQTTHEQYF TGCGCCAGCAGCCAGACAACCCACGAGCAGTACTTC
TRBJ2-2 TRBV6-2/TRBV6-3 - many CASSHLAGGTGELFF TGTGCCAGCAGTCACCTAGCTGGCGGCACCGGGGAGCTGTTTTTT
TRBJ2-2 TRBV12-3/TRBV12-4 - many CASGLGTSRTGELFF TGTGCCAGCGGCCTGGGGACGTCTCGGACCGGGGAGCTGTTTTTT
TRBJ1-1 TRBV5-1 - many CASSLVDLNTEAFF TGCGCCAGCAGCTTGGTAGATTTGAACACTGAAGCTTTCTTT
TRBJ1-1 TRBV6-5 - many CASSYEAVNTEAFF TGTGCCAGCAGTTACGAGGCAGTGAACACTGAAGCTTTCTTT
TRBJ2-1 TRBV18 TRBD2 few CASSQPLAGVYNEQFF TGTGCCAGCTCCCAACCACTAGCGGGGGTGTACAATGAGCAGTTCTTC
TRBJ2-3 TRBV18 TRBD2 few CASSPRPGLAGSTDTQYF TGTGCCAGCTCACCACGACCTGGACTAGCGGGTAGCACAGATACGCAGTATTTT
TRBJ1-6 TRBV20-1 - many CSASDRNNSPLHF TGCAGTGCTTCGGACAGAAATAATTCACCCCTCCACTTT
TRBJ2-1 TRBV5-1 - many CASSFRQGGGYEQFF TGCGCCAGCAGCTTTCGCCAGGGGGGAGGCTATGAGCAGTTCTTC
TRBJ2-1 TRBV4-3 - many CASSQEVASPQSVEQFF TGCGCCAGCAGCCAAGAAGTTGCTAGCCCCCAATCCGTTGAGCAGTTCTTC
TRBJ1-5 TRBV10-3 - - CAISQDWRNQPQHF TGTGCCATCAGTCAGGACTGGAGAAATCAGCCCCAGCATTTT
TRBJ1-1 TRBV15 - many CATSSPTRLTEAFF TGTGCCACCAGCAGCCCGACAAGGTTAACTGAAGCTTTCTTT
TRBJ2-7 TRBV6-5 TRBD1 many CASSYTGGYEQYF TGTGCCAGCAGTTACACAGGGGGCTACGAGCAGTACTTC
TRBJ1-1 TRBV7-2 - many CASRWDRASTEAFF TGTGCCAGCCGTTGGGACCGAGCGAGCACTGAAGCTTTCTTT
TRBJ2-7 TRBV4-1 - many CASTPEGGRSYEQYF TGCGCCAGCACCCCTGAGGGGGGGAGGTCCTACGAGCAGTACTTC
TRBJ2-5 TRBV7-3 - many CASSLGAVETQYF TGTGCCAGCAGCTTAGGGGCAGTAGAGACCCAGTACTTC
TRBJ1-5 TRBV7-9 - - CASSLDGFNQPQHF TGTGCCAGCAGCTTAGACGGATTCAATCAGCCCCAGCATTTT
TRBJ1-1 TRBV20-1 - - CSARDFPEAFF TGCAGTGCTAGAGATTTCCCTGAAGCTTTCTTT
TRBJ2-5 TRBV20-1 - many CSASQRGRAETQYF TGCAGTGCTAGCCAGAGGGGCAGGGCAGAGACCCAGTACTTC